Below are 9 T cell receptor beta chains sequenced from a single sample in a study of T cells in Graves' hyperthyroidism and ophthalmopathy (dated by TCRdb to about 2019). The library came from multiplex PCR. TCRdb shows the sequencer as Illumina HiSeq 2000. Amplification of TCR beta CDR3 regions was carried out from RNA transcripts. A first-round RT-PCR of the TCR CDR3 used the HTBI primer set with the Qiagen OneStep RT-PCR kit. TCRdb redid the processing of the public reads, applying fastp at Q25 and MiXCR, and retained in-frame beta chains. Identical CDR3 protein sequences are pooled into one entry, listed with their most common genes and DNA. Present in this sample are 600,000 or so distinct CDR3 sequences, more than 45% of which were seen just once. The top ten clonotypes cover approximately 8.2% of the sample. The sequenced sample was peripheral blood or thyroid tissue (not recorded which). Receptor source: a woman aged 18 to 35 with Graves' hyperthyroidism. Donor details come from another sample of the same person, matched by shared clones.

The gene calls are TRBV2 and TRBJ1-6; D remains ambiguous. Germline-derived CDR1 and CDR2 are SNHLY and FYNNEI. The length of the CDR3 is 16 residues. V lost 11 bases and J lost 3, with 20 bases in between. For the CDR3, the DNA is TGTGCCTGGAGTACGCGGCGGGCGGACTATAATTCACCCCTCCACTTT. Amino acids: CAWSTRRADYNSPLHF.

This chain joins TRBV10-3 and TRBJ1-5, with D maybe TRBD1 (6 bases). V was trimmed by 7 bases and J by 1 base, leaving 11 bases between them. This CDR3 contains 14 residues. Germline V gene sequence: CDR1 ENHRY, CDR2 SYGVKD. CDR3 in amino acids: CAINRDTSNQPQHF. CDR3 nucleotides: TGTGCCATCAATCGGGACACAAGCAATCAGCCCCAGCATTTT.

This clonotype has a count of ten or more. The genes are TRBV6-6 and TRBJ2-5; no definite D call. CDR1 is MNHNY and CDR2 is SVGAGI in the germline V gene (reference sequence). This CDR3 has 14 amino acids. V lost 0 bases, J lost 4 bases, and 9 bases lay in between. This CDR3 reads CASSYSGRAETQYF. The CDR3 bases are TGTGCCAGCAGTTACTCTGGACGTGCAGAGACCCAGTACTTC.

The chain is built from TRBV6-4 and TRBJ2-2, with 11 positions matching TRBD1. CDR3 size: 15 residues. Germline loops: CDR1 MRHNA, CDR2 SNTAGT. Germline trimming cut 7 bases from V and 5 bases from J; bases unmatched to any gene: 6. CDR3 protein: CASNSDRGRTGELFF. The CDR3 DNA sequence: TGTGCCAGCAACTCGGACAGGGGGCGTACCGGGGAGCTGTTTTTT.

This clonotype was picked up one time. The V and J genes are TRBV6-1 and TRBJ1-4; 9 nucleotides match TRBD1. This CDR3 is 14 amino acids long. V shed 5 bases, J shed 8 bases, and the junction held 6 bases outside the gene matches. Germline lookup yields CDR1 MNHNS and CDR2 SASEGT. The CDR3 loop is CASSQQGAREKLFF. The CDR3, as DNA: TGTGCCAGCAGTCAACAGGGGGCAAGAGAAAAACTGTTTTTT.

A word on this clonotype: The junction does not match germline at one end; this may be a read error. CDR3 protein: CASSEELPLHF. The CDR3, as DNA: TGTGCCAGCAGTGAAGAGTTACCCCTCCACTTT. The V call is TRBV10-3, the J call TRBJ1-6; D uncertain. This CDR3 is built from 11 residues. Germline V gene lookup returns CDR1 ENHRY and CDR2 SYGVKD.

The table lists this clonotype with many counts. The chain has TRBV7-9 and TRBJ1-1; TRBD1 might be the D (6 bases). Trimming took 6 bases from V and 1 from J, leaving 9 bases between them. Germline loops: CDR1 SEHNR, CDR2 FQNEAQ (reference sequence). This CDR3 comprises 13 residues. CDR3 region: CASRLTGNTEAFF. The CDR3 nucleotides read TGTGCCAGCAGACTGACAGGGAACACTGAAGCTTTCTTT.

This clonotype turned up a few times. The CDR3 DNA follows: TGTGCCAGCAGGTTAGGCGTCTCGAACACTGAAGCTTTCTTT. It specifies CASRLGVSNTEAFF. The chain links TRBV25-1 to TRBJ1-1; D gene uncertain. Per the germline V gene, CDR1 is MGHDK and CDR2 is SYGVNS. This CDR3 region has 14 residues. Trimming removed 6 bases from V and 1 base from J, with 12 bases in between.

The chain has TRBV19 and TRBJ2-7; 7 bases map to TRBD1. The V and J ends lost 3 bases and 4 bases, in that order; junction bases with no gene match: 9. The CDR3 contains 15 residues. Germline CDR1 LNHDA, CDR2 SQIVND (reference sequence). Written as DNA, the CDR3 is TGTGCCAGTAGTATTATAAGGGGGCGTACGTACGAGCAGTACTTC. This encodes CASSIIRGRTYEQYF.